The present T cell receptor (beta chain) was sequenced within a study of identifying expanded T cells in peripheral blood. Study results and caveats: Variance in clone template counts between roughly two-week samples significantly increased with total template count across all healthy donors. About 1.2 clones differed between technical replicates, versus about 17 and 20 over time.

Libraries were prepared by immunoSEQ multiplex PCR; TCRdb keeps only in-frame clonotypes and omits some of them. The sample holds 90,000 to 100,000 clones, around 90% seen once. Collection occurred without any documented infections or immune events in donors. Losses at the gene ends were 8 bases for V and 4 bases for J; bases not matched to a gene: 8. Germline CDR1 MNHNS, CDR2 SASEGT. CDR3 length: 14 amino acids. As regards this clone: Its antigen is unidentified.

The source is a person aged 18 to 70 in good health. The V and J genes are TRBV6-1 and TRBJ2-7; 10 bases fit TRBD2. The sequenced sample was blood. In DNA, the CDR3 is TGTGCCAGCTTATGGCTAGCGGGAGCATACGAGCAGTACTTC. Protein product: CASLWLAGAYEQYF.